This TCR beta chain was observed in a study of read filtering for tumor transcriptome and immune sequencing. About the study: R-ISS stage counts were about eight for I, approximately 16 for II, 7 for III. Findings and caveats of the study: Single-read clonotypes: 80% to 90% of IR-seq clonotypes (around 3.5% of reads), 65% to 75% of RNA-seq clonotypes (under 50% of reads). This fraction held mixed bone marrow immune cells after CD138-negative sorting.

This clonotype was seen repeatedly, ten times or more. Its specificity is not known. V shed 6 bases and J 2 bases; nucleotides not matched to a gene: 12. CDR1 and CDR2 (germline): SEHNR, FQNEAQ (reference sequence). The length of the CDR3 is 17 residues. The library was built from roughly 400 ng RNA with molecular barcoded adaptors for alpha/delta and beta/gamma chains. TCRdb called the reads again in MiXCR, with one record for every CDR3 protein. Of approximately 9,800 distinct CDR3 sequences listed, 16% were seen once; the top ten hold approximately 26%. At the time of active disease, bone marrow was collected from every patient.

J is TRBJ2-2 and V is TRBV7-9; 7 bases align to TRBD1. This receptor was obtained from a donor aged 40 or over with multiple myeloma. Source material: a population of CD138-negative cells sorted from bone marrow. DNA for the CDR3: TGTGCCAGCAGACCTGTGGTGGGGACAGCTAACACCGGGGAGCTGTTTTTT. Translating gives CASRPVVGTANTGELFF.